This T cell receptor beta chain was retrieved from a study of blood T cell repertoires in COVID-19. Study summary: PBMCs, B-cell-depleted T cells, or T cells provided the cDNA or gDNA that made up the material.

In the authors' methods: Cell counts per sample came from amplifying reference gene primers. Sequencing used immunoSEQ multiplex PCR; TCRdb keeps in-frame clones, though not all of them. Clonal size and the V and J genes are those of that table, whereas D and trimming came from the DNA. The sample holds approximately 350,000 clones, approximately 88% seen once. Trimming cost V 4 bases and J 0 bases; bases outside gene matches: 8. Per the germline V gene, CDR1 is SGHRS and CDR2 is YFSETQ. CDR3 length equals 17 residues. The sequenced sample was peripheral blood. The chain carries TRBV5-1 and TRBJ1-5; the match to TRBD1 covers 9 bases. The sequence derives from a middle-aged man with acute or convalescent COVID-19. The CDR3 DNA is TGCGCCAGCAGCACTGGACAGGGGCAGGGTAGCAATCAGCCCCAGCATTTT. It is translated as CASSTGQGQGSNQPQHF. Variable domain in full (rest from reference TRBV5-1 and TRBJ1-5): KAGVTQTPRYLIKTRGQQVTLSCSPISGHRSVSWYQQTPGQGLQFLFEYFSETQRNKGNFPGRFSGRQFSNSRSEMNVSTLELGDSALYLCASSTGQGQGSNQPQHFGDGTRLSIL.